What follows are 8 T cell receptor beta chains derived from one specimen sequenced in a study of immune heterogeneity within non-small cell lung tumors. It was with 32 V and 13 J primers that multiplex PCR amplified TCR beta CDR3. TCRdb called the multiplex PCR reads again in MiXCR, with one record for every CDR3 protein. The sample has about 22,000 distinct CDR3 sequences; 28% are singletons. At 600 ng per sample, bulk tumor genomic DNA provided the template. Spaced far apart, several biopsies were taken from each primary tumor during surgery. Undergoing curative surgery were patients whose non-small cell lung cancer was untreated and newly diagnosed. The sample taken for sequencing was lung tumor tissue. All receptors come from a man between 40 and 49 years old with non-small cell lung cancer.

The chain couples TRBV9 to TRBJ2-3; D unresolved. Germline values: CDR1 SGDLS, CDR2 YYNGEE. The CDR3 is 14 residues long. Trimming left V 0 bases short and J 2 bases short, with 7 bases between. In nucleotides, the CDR3 is TGTGCCAGCAGCGTAGGGCCCAACACAGATACGCAGTATTTT. Protein: CASSVGPNTDTQYF.

Many counts were recorded for this clonotype. V and J are TRBV11-3 and TRBJ1-1; possible D gene TRBD1, 6 bases. Per the germline V gene, CDR1 is SGHNT and CDR2 is YENEEA. The V end lost 5 bases, the J end lost 0 bases, and 13 bases lay between the germline ends. The CDR3 consists of 15 residues. The CDR3 DNA reads TGTGCCAGCAGCCCGTCCGGGGGGCTGAACACTGAAGCTTTCTTT. Encoded protein: CASSPSGGLNTEAFF.

By share, this clonotype counts as medium-sized. This chain connects TRBV10-3 to TRBJ2-7; TRBD2 aligns across 7 bases. The junction had 8 bases not matched to a gene; V was cut back by 0 bases and J by 6 bases. This CDR3 comprises 15 residues. Germline V gene data show CDR1 as ENHRY and CDR2 as SYGVKD. The CDR3 DNA is TGTGCCATCAGTGAGTCGGGGGAGGGCCGGGGCGAGCAGTACTTC. The encoded protein is CAISESGEGRGEQYF.

This clonotype was observed a few times. The chain recombines TRBV13 with TRBJ2-7; 9 bases agree with TRBD2. This CDR3 region has 15 residues. J gave up 7 bases and V 5 bases, and 12 bases lay outside the gene matches. Germline CDR1 PRHDT, CDR2 FYEKMQ (reference sequence). The CDR3 region is CASSPQAGGEEEQYF. The CDR3 region has the DNA TGTGCCAGCAGCCCGCAAGCGGGAGGAGAAGAAGAGCAGTACTTC.

This clonotype was observed a few times. J is TRBJ2-1 and V is TRBV29-1; D call uncertain. In germline, CDR1 is SQVTM, CDR2 ANQGSEA. V was shortened by 2 bases and J by 6 bases, with 8 bases between the two germline ends. There are 12 residues in the CDR3. The CDR3 region is CSVESMINEQFF. In nucleotides, the CDR3 is TGCAGCGTTGAAAGTATGATCAATGAGCAGTTCTTC.

By frequency in the sample, this clonotype is medium-sized. The rearrangement links TRBV3-1 to TRBJ2-7; D possibly uses TRBD1 or TRBD2 (5 bases each). V lost 1 base and J lost 7, with 14 bases in between. Germline values: CDR1 LGHDT, CDR2 YNNKEL (reference sequence). CDR3 length: 14 residues. Here the CDR3 reads CASSQVAGPGEQYF. DNA of the CDR3: TGTGCCAGCAGCCAAGTTGCAGGGCCGGGGGAGCAGTACTTC.

This clonotype was seen more than once but under ten times. The chain recombines TRBV11-3 with TRBJ1-1, with D tentatively TRBD1 (5 bases). Germline CDR1 is SGHNT and CDR2 is YENEEA. The CDR3 covers 13 residues. V was trimmed by 2 bases and J by 3 bases, leaving 7 bases between them. CDR3 DNA: TGTGCCAGCAGCTTAACGGGGGACACTGAAGCTTTCTTT. Translating gives CASSLTGDTEAFF. The full variable domain, rest sourced from reference TRBV11-3 and TRBJ1-1, is EAGVVQSPRYKIIEKKQPVAFWCNPISGHNTLYWYLQNLGQGPELLIRYENEEAVDDSQLPKDRFSAERLKGVDSTLKIQPAELGDSAVYLCASSLTGDTEAFFGQGTRLTVV.

Comment on this clonotype: Just one base apart from a much larger clone, this may be a read error. This sequence joins TRBV6-4 and TRBJ1-1; perhaps TRBD1 as D (6 bases). The V end was cut by 4 bases, the J end by 8 bases, with 14 bases between. This CDR3 has 13 amino acids. The germline gives CDR1 MRHNA, CDR2 SNTAGT. CDR3 in amino acids: CASSANWGQEAFF. DNA for the CDR3: TGTGCCAGCAGTGCTAACTGGGGGCAAGAAGCTTTCTTT.